This entry lists 11 T cell receptor beta chains sequenced from one sample in a study of cytomegalovirus exposure and HLA in healthy donors listed by TCRdb under 2017. Libraries were built with the immunoSEQ multiplex PCR assay. For the multiplex PCR, a mixture combining 60 forward primers for TCR Vbeta segments and 13 reverse primers for TCR Jbeta segments was used. TCRdb stores this immuneACCESS table with in-frame sequences only. Part of the clones is absent; in the studies checked, under half of the shortfall reflects unresolved V genes, and no reason is known for the rest. The table for this sample lists about 150,000 clones; about 88% of them were counted only once. The top ten clonotypes cover roughly 2.4% of the sample. The sequencing input was PBMCs. These receptor sequences come from a woman in her late teens or twenties in good health and CMV-seronegative.

The chain recombines TRBV28 with TRBJ1-2, with no clear D. Trimming left V 6 bases short and J 4 bases short, with 12 bases between. The CDR3 is 13 residues long. From germline, CDR1 is MDHEN and CDR2 SYDVKM. The CDR3, as DNA: TGTGCCAGCAGAGCGGGAAGTAGCTATGGCTACACCTTC. Translation gives CASRAGSSYGYTF.

The chain couples TRBV28 to TRBJ2-5, with TRBD1 matching over 11 bases. The assigned J gene may be wrong: the sequence end matches TRBJ2-7 better. This CDR3 is 17 amino acids long. The germline gives CDR1 MDHEN, CDR2 SYDVKM. The CDR3, as DNA: TGTGCCAGCAGTTTATCCGGTGGGACAGGGGGCTCCTACGAGCAGTACTTC. It yields the protein CASSLSGGTGGSYEQYF.

This sequence joins TRBV5-6 and TRBJ2-7; 13 positions agree with TRBD2. The junction had 6 bases not matched to a gene; V was cut back by 1 base and J by 2 bases. The CDR3 is made up of 17 amino acids. Germline V gene lookup returns CDR1 SGHDT and CDR2 YYEEEE. The CDR3 DNA is TGTGCCAGCAGCTTGTTGACTAGCGGGGGGCCAACCTACGAGCAGTACTTC. Translating it yields CASSLLTSGGPTYEQYF.

The CDR3: CASSHGGERQYF. CDR3 in DNA: TGTGCCAGCAGCCATGGTGGAGAACGGCAGTACTTC. The chain uses TRBV27 and TRBJ2-7; no definite D call. CDR3 size: 12 residues. Per the germline V gene, CDR1 is MNHEY and CDR2 is SMNVEV (reference sequence). Trimming left V 6 bases short and J 9 bases short, with 15 bases between.

The chain recombines TRBV6-1 with TRBJ1-2; 7 bases are a match to TRBD1. CDR1 is MNHNS, CDR2 SASEGT, per germline. The V and J ends lost 2 bases and 3 bases, in that order; junction bases with no gene match: 6. The CDR3 loop spans 15 amino acids. The CDR3 is CASSEPGTVDYGYTF. DNA of the CDR3: TGTGCCAGCAGTGAACCTGGGACAGTGGACTATGGCTACACCTTC.

This chain connects TRBV6-5 to TRBJ2-7; 10 positions match TRBD1. V lost 2 bases to trimming and J lost 4 bases; unmatched junction nucleotides: 5. Looked up from germline, CDR1 is MNHEY and CDR2 is SVGAGI. This CDR3 comprises 15 residues. CDR3 protein: CASSYPGTGVYEQYF. CDR3 nucleotides: TGTGCCAGCAGTTACCCCGGGACAGGGGTGTACGAGCAGTACTTC.

The gene calls are TRBV27 and TRBJ2-7; D perhaps matches TRBD2 (7 bases). V shed 5 bases and J shed 7 bases, with 18 bases lying between them. Germline V gene sequence: CDR1 MNHEY, CDR2 SMNVEV (reference sequence). The CDR3 consists of 14 residues. In nucleotides, the CDR3 is TGTGCCAGCAGTCCCTTGGGGGGGCCTTGGGAGCAGTACTTC. This sequence encodes CASSPLGGPWEQYF.

The chain uses TRBV2 and TRBJ1-2; D is possibly TRBD1 (6 bases). CDR3 length: 14 amino acids. With 8 bases removed from V and 4 bases from J, the gap between germline ends came to 17 bases. Germline V gives CDR1 SNHLY, CDR2 FYNNEI. This CDR3 is CASCYRVSVYGYTF. The CDR3 region has the DNA TGTGCCAGCTGCTACAGGGTTTCGGTCTATGGCTACACCTTC.

This rearrangement joins TRBV6-6 to TRBJ2-2; 8 bases fit TRBD1. The length of the CDR3 is 14 residues. Trimming at V came to 7 bases and at J to 4 bases, leaving 5 bases not matched to a gene. In germline, CDR1 is MNHNY, CDR2 SVGAGI (reference sequence). CDR3: CASKGQGRTGELFF. In DNA form, the CDR3 reads TGTGCCAGCAAAGGACAGGGTCGCACCGGGGAGCTGTTTTTT.

The chain carries TRBV11-3 and TRBJ2-5; 7 nucleotides line up with TRBD1. Germline V gene lookup returns CDR1 SGHNT and CDR2 YENEEA. With V trimmed by 3 bases and J by 5 bases, 3 bases remained unmatched. The CDR3 covers 13 residues. For the CDR3, the DNA is TGTGCCAGCAGCTTTGGACAGGAGGAGACCCAGTACTTC. Its translation: CASSFGQEETQYF.

V and J are TRBV7-9 and TRBJ2-3; D remains unclear. Per the germline V gene, CDR1 is SEHNR and CDR2 is FQNEAQ (reference sequence). The germline V and J ends were trimmed by 0 bases and 6 bases, with 13 bases remaining between them. The CDR3 length is 15 residues. The CDR3 is CASSLALVLRDTQYF. As DNA, the CDR3 is TGTGCCAGCAGCTTAGCGCTAGTCCTCCGGGATACGCAGTATTTT.